This T cell receptor (beta chain) was identified during a study of shared clonotypes between healthy human individuals. Whole-study findings and limits: It was observed that approximately 5% of naive CD4 clonotypes were shared across several donors. Richness estimates generally favored naive over memory subsets. Sequencing of the sorted subsets was shown by rarefaction to be incomplete despite large depth.

CDR3 size: 16 residues. Per germline, CDR1 SGHTA and CDR2 FQGTGA. J gave up 2 bases and V 4 bases, and 5 bases lay outside the gene matches. Evenly divided among several immunoSEQ plates was the genomic DNA of each subset. Method: immunoSEQ multiplex PCR; TCRdb's copy keeps in-frame clones and lacks some. The sample contains 2 million to 2.5 million clones, just over 90% of which appear only once. As concerns this clone: Its target is not known.

The clonotype comes from a man younger than 35 in good health. Some clones in this sample may be carry-over from other donors' samples. The J gene is TRBJ2-3, the V gene TRBV7-3; 11 positions agree with TRBD2. The source material was naive CD4+ T cells from PBMCs. Subset indicated: CD45RA+ positively selected. The CDR3 DNA reads as TGTGCCAGCAGCTCCAGGACTAGCGGGTTCACAGATACGCAGTATTTT. Its translation: CASSSRTSGFTDTQYF.